Presented here are 27 T cell receptor beta chains from one specimen sequenced in a study of T-cell memory formation after mild COVID-19. TCRdb re-analysed the 5' RACE reads in MiXCR, keeping a single row per CDR3 protein. The sample holds 350,000 to 400,000 distinct CDR3 sequences, approximately 14% seen once. The source material was PBMCs or a T cell subset sorted from them (not recorded which). Source of these receptors: a man aged 18 to 30 who had mild COVID-19 (a few samples of this study predate the infection). Cell type and time point are not known.

The V and J genes are TRBV5-1 and TRBJ2-1; 14 bases map to TRBD2. Germline V gene data show CDR1 as SGHRS and CDR2 as YFSETQ. V gave up 5 bases and J gave up 3 bases; unmatched junction bases: 7. This CDR3 is built from 17 residues. CDR3 region: CASSSGLAGALYNEQFF. DNA for the CDR3: TGCGCCAGCAGTTCGGGACTAGCGGGGGCTCTCTACAATGAGCAGTTCTTC.

V is TRBV7-2 and J is TRBJ2-5, with D possibly being TRBD2 (5 bases). Germline V gives CDR1 SGHTA, CDR2 FQGNSA. The CDR3 length is 16 residues. V gave up 4 bases and J gave up 0 bases, with 15 bases separating them. The DNA of the CDR3 is TGTGCCAGCAGCTCAGCGTGGAGGTCGTACCAAGAGACCCAGTACTTC. It translates to CASSSAWRSYQETQYF.

CDR3 in amino acids: CSARAGAGEQYF. Here the CDR3 DNA reads TGCAGTGCTAGAGCAGGGGCGGGGGAGCAGTACTTC. V and J are TRBV20-1 and TRBJ2-7; D assignment may be TRBD1 or TRBD2 (6 bases each). Germline V lookup: CDR1 DFQATT, CDR2 SNEGSKA (reference sequence). The CDR3 spans 12 residues. The V gene lost 1 base and the J gene lost 7 bases, with 11 bases spanning the gap.

In regard to this clonotype: A much larger clone differs from this one at a single base, so this may be a read error. This chain uses TRBV5-1 with TRBJ2-5; D is unclear. Trimming took 1 base from V and 1 from J, leaving 5 bases between them. The CDR3 consists of 13 residues. Germline V lookup: CDR1 SGHRS, CDR2 YFSETQ. DNA of the CDR3: TGCGCCAGCAGCTTGTCAGTCCAAGAGACCCAGTACTTC. This encodes CASSLSVQETQYF.

V and J are TRBV9 and TRBJ2-1; 7 bases align to TRBD1. V lost 3 bases, J lost 7 bases, and 13 bases stayed unmatched. The CDR3 is 16 amino acids. Germline-derived CDR1 and CDR2 are SGDLS and YYNGEE. CDR3 DNA: TGTGCCAGCAGCGCAGGCAGGGGGTCCTATAGGAATGAGCAGTTCTTC. Translation gives CASSAGRGSYRNEQFF.

This clonotype was observed a single time. This chain connects TRBV27 to TRBJ2-7, with a tentative D call TRBD2 (5 bases). Germline CDR1 reads MNHEY; CDR2 reads SMNVEV (reference sequence). The CDR3 loop spans 14 amino acids. V was clipped by 4 bases and J by 4 bases, with 14 bases between them. The CDR3, as DNA: TGTGCCAGCAGTTGGTCCGCCCGGGATTACGAGCAGTACTTC. This encodes CASSWSARDYEQYF.

This clonotype has a handful of counts. The V and J genes are TRBV7-2 and TRBJ2-1, with 9 bases identical to TRBD2. CDR1 is SGHTA and CDR2 is FQGNSA in the germline V gene. This CDR3 contains 15 residues. The ends lost 5 bases at V and 2 bases at J; junction bases unmatched: 4. The DNA for the CDR3 is TGTGCCAGCAGCCGAGCGGGGGGTGCCTACAATGAGCAGTTCTTC. It codes for CASSRAGGAYNEQFF. The entire variable domain, with the rest obtained from reference TRBV7-2 and TRBJ2-1, is as follows: GAGVSQSPSNKVTEKGKDVELRCDPISGHTALYWYRQSLGQGLEFLIYFQGNSAPDKSGLPSDRFSAERTGGSVSTLTIQRTQQEDSAVYLCASSRAGGAYNEQFFGPGTRLTVL.

This chain uses TRBV3-1 with TRBJ2-7, with D unclear. From germline, CDR1 is LGHDT and CDR2 YNNKEL (reference sequence). The CDR3 totals 12 residues. V gave up 0 bases and J gave up 12 bases, with 12 bases separating them. This CDR3 reads CASSQDVGKMYV. CDR3 nucleotide sequence: TGTGCCAGCAGCCAAGATGTAGGGAAAATGTACGTC.

V and J are TRBV4-3 and TRBJ2-1; TRBD2 agrees at 10 bases. The CDR3 spans 16 residues. With 2 bases clipped from V and 9 bases from J, the junction kept 10 bases outside the gene matches. The germline gives CDR1 LGHNA, CDR2 YSLEER. The CDR3 sequence is CASSQRPSGGEAEQFF. DNA of the CDR3: TGCGCCAGCAGCCAAAGGCCTAGCGGGGGAGAGGCTGAGCAGTTCTTC.

This clonotype was detected only a few times. The chain is built from TRBV12-3 or TRBV12-4 and TRBJ2-5; TRBD2 matches at 11 bases. The V gene end was trimmed by 8 bases and the J gene end by 6 bases; junction bases not matched to a gene: 8. This CDR3 spans 14 amino acids. CDR3 region: CASATSGDAKTQYF. In DNA, the CDR3 is TGTGCCAGCGCGACTAGCGGGGACGCCAAGACCCAGTACTTC.

This clonotype occurred a few times. The chain recombines TRBV12-3 or TRBV12-4 with TRBJ2-5; tentatively, D is TRBD1 (5 bases). The CDR3 covers 13 residues. Trimming removed 3 bases at V and 4 bases at J, with 9 bases between. The CDR3 spells CASSFQGLETQYF. DNA of the CDR3: TGTGCCAGCAGTTTCCAGGGATTAGAGACCCAGTACTTC.

This chain links TRBV7-2 with TRBJ2-7; tentative D call: TRBD1 (6 bases). The CDR3 length is 13 residues. Germline-derived CDR1 and CDR2 are SGHTA and FQGNSA. Trimming removed 1 base at V and 2 bases at J, with 6 bases between. CDR3 in DNA: TGTGCCAGCAGCTTAGAGGGGGCCTACGAGCAGTACGTC. It encodes CASSLEGAYEQYV.

This clonotype appeared a few times. The genes are TRBV4-2 and TRBJ1-6; D not certain. The V gene's germline CDR1 is LGHNA and CDR2 YNFKEQ. V dropped 0 bases and J dropped 4 bases, with 10 bases sitting between them. The CDR3 loop spans 16 amino acids. CDR3 sequence: CASSQEVAGYNSPLHF. The CDR3 DNA follows: TGTGCCAGCAGCCAAGAGGTGGCAGGTTATAATTCACCCCTCCACTTT.

The rearrangement uses TRBV5-1 and TRBJ1-1; 9 bases are a match to TRBD1. The V gene end was trimmed by 4 bases and the J gene end by 7 bases; junction bases not matched to a gene: 11. This CDR3 comprises 15 residues. The germline CDR1 and CDR2 sequences are SGHRS and YFSETQ. CDR3 in amino acids: CASSPRGTGRHEAFF. CDR3 DNA: TGCGCCAGCAGCCCTCGCGGGACAGGGAGACATGAAGCTTTCTTT.

This clonotype appeared many times. The chain carries TRBV5-1 and TRBJ2-5; 10 nucleotides line up with TRBD2. V lost 0 bases, J lost 5 bases, and 4 bases stayed unmatched. Germline CDR1 is SGHRS and CDR2 is YFSETQ. This CDR3 spans 15 amino acids. CDR3 sequence: CASSLGSGGAETQYF. Here the CDR3 DNA reads TGCGCCAGCAGCTTGGGGAGCGGGGGGGCGGAGACCCAGTACTTC.

The chain links TRBV14 to TRBJ2-1; D is perhaps TRBD1 (5 bases). The DNA matches TRBJ2-7 better at its end, which makes the J call doubtful. The length of the CDR3 is 20 residues. Germline loops: CDR1 SGHDN, CDR2 FVKESK. The CDR3 nucleotides are TGTGCCAGCAGCCAAGTCACCGACAGAAGTTTTACCCCACTCCCCCACGAGCAGTACTTC. It specifies CASSQVTDRSFTPLPHEQYF.

CDR3 protein: CASSFRDRGMTGELFF. The CDR3 DNA reads as TGCGCCAGCAGCTTCCGGGACAGGGGGATGACCGGGGAGCTGTTTTTT. The chain has TRBV5-1 and TRBJ2-2, with 11 bases lining up with TRBD1. The trim removed 2 bases at V and 5 bases at J, leaving 5 bases unmatched. CDR1 and CDR2 (germline): SGHRS, YFSETQ. This CDR3 has 16 amino acids.

This clonotype appeared many times. The chain's CDR3 is CASSLGGAPYNEQFF. The CDR3 region has the DNA TGCGCCAGCAGCTTGGGGGGGGCACCTTACAATGAGCAGTTCTTC. The chain is built from TRBV5-1 and TRBJ2-1, with D possibly being TRBD1 or TRBD2 (6 bases each). The ends were cut back, 0 bases at V and 4 bases at J, with 11 bases in the middle. CDR1 SGHRS and CDR2 YFSETQ come from the germline V gene. CDR3 length: 15 amino acids.

This clonotype was recorded a few times. CDR3 amino acids: CSVERPTANEQFF. Here the CDR3 DNA reads TGCAGCGTTGAACGGCCGACCGCTAATGAGCAGTTCTTC. The J gene is TRBJ2-1, the V gene TRBV29-1, with D hard to call. Deletions cut 2 bases from V and 7 bases from J, with 12 bases between. The CDR3 is made up of 13 amino acids. Germline V gene lookup returns CDR1 SQVTM and CDR2 ANQGSEA.

This sequence joins TRBV4-1 and TRBJ1-4; possibly TRBD1 for D (5 bases). The CDR3 runs 12 residues. Germline CDR1 reads MGHRA; CDR2 reads YSYEKL. V gave up 1 base and J gave up 15 bases, with 12 bases separating them. The CDR3 is CASSQVTGLLFF. The CDR3 DNA reads as TGCGCCAGCAGCCAAGTCACGGGGCTGTTGTTTTTT.

The gene calls are TRBV18 and TRBJ1-2, with a possible D match to TRBD1 (6 bases). The CDR3 sequence is 14 residues long. V lost 1 base to trimming and J lost 7 bases, with 13 bases between them. Per germline, CDR1 KGHSH and CDR2 LQKENI. This chain's CDR3 is CASSPQKQGSGYTF. The CDR3 DNA follows: TGTGCCAGCTCACCACAGAAACAGGGATCTGGCTACACCTTC. The full variable domain, in which reference TRBV18 and TRBJ1-2 provide the parts outside the CDR3, is NAGVMQNPRHLVRRRGQEARLRCSPMKGHSHVYWYRQLPEEGLKFMVYLQKENIIDESGMPKERFSAEFPKEGPSILRIQQVVRGDSAAYFCASSPQKQGSGYTFGSGTRLTVV.

This clonotype was counted between two and nine times. The V gene is TRBV12-3 or TRBV12-4, the J gene TRBJ1-1, with unresolved D. The V gene lost 7 bases and the J gene lost 0 bases, with 12 bases spanning the gap. This CDR3 has 14 residues. CDR3 in DNA: TGTGCCAGCATTTCCGGACTGCTGAACACTGAAGCTTTCTTT. This codes for CASISGLLNTEAFF.

This clonotype was seen a handful of times. J is TRBJ2-1 and V is TRBV20-1; 10 nucleotides agree with TRBD2. Germline-derived CDR1 and CDR2 are DFQATT and SNEGSKA (reference sequence). J was trimmed by 10 bases and V by 5 bases; bases with no gene match: 11. The CDR3 has 14 residues. The CDR3, as DNA: TGCAGTGCTTCAGCGGGGGGGCCAAAATCGGAGCAGTTCTTC. Protein: CSASAGGPKSEQFF.

The V and J genes are TRBV15 and TRBJ1-6; D remains ambiguous. CDR1 and CDR2 from the germline V gene are LNHNV and YYDKDF (reference sequence). This CDR3 has 17 residues. Trimming shortened V by 0 bases and J by 0 bases, and 9 bases separated the two germline ends. The CDR3 DNA sequence: TGTGCCACCAGCAGAGATCGGGCAGACTCCTATAATTCACCCCTCCACTTT. Translated: CATSRDRADSYNSPLHF.

This clonotype was picked up many times. The chain links TRBV13 to TRBJ1-1; a possible D gene is TRBD1 (5 bases). Trimming shortened V by 3 bases and J by 7 bases, and 12 bases separated the two germline ends. Germline values: CDR1 PRHDT, CDR2 FYEKMQ (reference sequence). The CDR3 extends over 13 amino acids. CDR3 nucleotides: TGTGCCAGCAGCTTGGAGGGGAGAAGTGAAGCTTTCTTT. Protein product: CASSLEGRSEAFF.

This clonotype was picked up many times. The chain combines TRBV20-1 with TRBJ1-1; D remains unclear. Germline V gives CDR1 DFQATT, CDR2 SNEGSKA (reference sequence). Between the trimmed V and J ends, which lost 1 base and 3 bases, there was a span of 12 bases. The CDR3 consists of 14 residues. CDR3 protein: CSARAMGSDTEAFF. CDR3 sequence (DNA): TGCAGTGCTAGAGCCATGGGGTCGGACACTGAAGCTTTCTTT.

Ten or more counts support this clonotype. This chain joins TRBV13 and TRBJ2-1, with a possible D match to TRBD2 (6 bases). V was trimmed by 3 bases and J by 2 bases, leaving 14 bases between them. There are 16 residues in the CDR3. In germline, CDR1 is PRHDT, CDR2 FYEKMQ (reference sequence). DNA of the CDR3: TGTGCCAGCAGCTTTCTGGGGGGACCTACCTACAATGAGCAGTTCTTC. Translated: CASSFLGGPTYNEQFF.